This T cell receptor beta chain emerged from a study of vaccination and CD4 T cells after COVID-19. About the study: Post-COVID draws followed diagnosis by a median roughly 93 days (range 35 to 161). Study outcomes and limitations: Although the median of SARS-CoV-2-reactive clonotypes rose from about 20 to 38, the change was not significant.

CDR1 is MNHNS, CDR2 SASEGT, per germline. V shed 5 bases, J shed 10 bases, and the junction held 3 bases outside the gene matches. The CDR3 runs 11 residues. Treatment specified: roughly nine-day PBMC culture with coronavirus spike peptide pools or control peptides (ViraFEST assay). CD4+ T cells of the unexposed donor were collected before the COVID-19 pandemic (2011-2018). As concerns this clonotype: Its antigen is unknown.

Sequenced with the Oncomine TCR Beta short-read assay was DNA taken from cultured CD4+ T cells. Cultured CD4+ T cells were the source of extracted genomic DNA. TCRdb used MiXCR to reprocess the PCR reads, holding one entry per CDR3 protein. The table records thousands of distinct CDR3 sequences, roughly 29% of them present only once. The sequence was obtained from a human donor in good health. The rearrangement links TRBV6-1 to TRBJ1-2, with TRBD1 matching 8 bases. The sequencing input was CD4+ T cells from blood, cultured in vitro. Written as DNA, the CDR3 is TGTGCCAGCAGTCAGGACAGGGCCTACACCTTC. This sequence encodes CASSQDRAYTF.